This entry lists 5 T cell receptor beta chains sequenced from one sample in a study of T-cell reconstitution after alpha-beta-depleted transplantation in children (dated by TCRdb to 2016 to 2017). Libraries were made using PCR. This sample was sequenced with an Illumina HiSeq 2500. To normalize quantification of the TCRbeta repertoire, the TCR libraries were built with molecular barcoding that relied on unique molecular identifiers. TCRdb itself trimmed the public reads at Q25 with fastp, ran MiXCR and retained productive beta chains. Each CDR3 protein gets just one entry, which takes the most common genes and DNA from the rows behind it. The sample has around 700,000 distinct CDR3 sequences on record, around 12% of them singletons. About 0.79% of the sample is in the top ten clones. The sample's treatment or condition label is to be understood as: allogeneic hematopoietic cell transplantation with graft depleted of TCRalphabeta T cells and CD19 B cells.

The material sequenced was PBMCs, taken before TCRalphabeta/CD19-depleted stem cell transplant. The receptors come from a girl between 2 and 10 years old with congenital amegakaryocytic thrombocytopenia, due to receive a stem cell transplant.

This clonotype was observed a handful of times. The chain has TRBV20-1 and TRBJ2-1, with D unresolved. CDR3 length: 12 residues. CDR1 and CDR2 (germline): DFQATT, SNEGSKA (reference sequence). The DNA for the CDR3 is TGCACTTTTAAGGCGCCGACGGATGAGCAGTTCTTC. This sequence encodes CTFKAPTDEQFF.

Many counts were recorded for this clonotype. The chain employs TRBV20-1 and TRBJ1-5; TRBD1 is a possible D gene (5 bases). The CDR3 contains 17 residues. The ends were cut back, 3 bases at V and 2 bases at J, with 20 bases in the middle. Per the germline V gene, CDR1 is DFQATT and CDR2 is SNEGSKA (reference sequence). The DNA for the CDR3 is TGCAGTGCTAGTAATTCCCTCTGGGGGTATGGCAATCAGCCCCAGCATTTT. Translation gives CSASNSLWGYGNQPQHF.

In this sample, this clonotype turned up a few times. This chain joins TRBV5-6 and TRBJ2-3, with 11 bases identical to TRBD2. V trimming: 2 bases; J trimming: 5 bases; junction bases outside the gene matches: 16. From germline, CDR1 is SGHDT and CDR2 YYEEEE. The CDR3 is 19 residues long. The CDR3 protein is CASSFWALAGGEAGDTQYF. For the CDR3, the DNA is TGTGCCAGCAGCTTCTGGGCTCTAGCGGGAGGAGAAGCCGGAGATACGCAGTATTTT. Complete variable domain (other parts from reference TRBV5-6 and TRBJ2-3): DAGVTQSPTHLIKTRGQQVTLRCSPKSGHDTVSWYQQALGQGPQFIFQYYEEEERQRGNFPDRFSGHQFPNYSSELNVNALLLGDSALYLCASSFWALAGGEAGDTQYFGPGTRLTVL.

This clonotype occurred many times. The rearrangement joins TRBV20-1 to TRBJ2-7, with 12 bases fitting TRBD2. Germline CDR1 and CDR2: DFQATT and SNEGSKA (reference sequence). V was pared by 5 bases and J by 1 base, with 3 bases of the junction left unmatched. This CDR3 has 14 amino acids. CDR3: CSAPGLAGSYEQYF. CDR3 bases: TGCAGTGCTCCCGGACTAGCGGGATCCTACGAGCAGTACTTC.

This clonotype was observed at least ten times. V is TRBV6-1 and J is TRBJ2-1; TRBD2 matches 13 bases. V gave up 6 bases and J gave up 8 bases; unmatched junction bases: 7. CDR1 MNHNS and CDR2 SASEGT come from the germline V gene. There are 15 residues in the CDR3. CDR3 in amino acids: CASSQLAGGIHEQFF. The DNA of the CDR3 is TGTGCCAGCAGCCAACTAGCGGGAGGGATCCATGAGCAGTTCTTC.